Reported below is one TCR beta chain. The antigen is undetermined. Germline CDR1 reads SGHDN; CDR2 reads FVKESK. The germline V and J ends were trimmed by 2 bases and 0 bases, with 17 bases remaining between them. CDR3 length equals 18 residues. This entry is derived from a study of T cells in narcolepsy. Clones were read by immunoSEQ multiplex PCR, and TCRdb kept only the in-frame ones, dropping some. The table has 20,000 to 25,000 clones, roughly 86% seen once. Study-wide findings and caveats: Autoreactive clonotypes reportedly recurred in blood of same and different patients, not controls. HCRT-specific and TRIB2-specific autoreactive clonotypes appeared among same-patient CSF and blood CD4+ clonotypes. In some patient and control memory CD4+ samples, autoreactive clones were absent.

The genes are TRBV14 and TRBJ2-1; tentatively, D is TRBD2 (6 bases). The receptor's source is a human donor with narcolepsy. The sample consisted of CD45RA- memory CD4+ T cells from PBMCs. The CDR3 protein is CASSQRRDALSSYNEQFF. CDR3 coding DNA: TGTGCCAGCAGCCAAAGGAGGGACGCACTCAGCTCCTACAATGAGCAGTTCTTC.